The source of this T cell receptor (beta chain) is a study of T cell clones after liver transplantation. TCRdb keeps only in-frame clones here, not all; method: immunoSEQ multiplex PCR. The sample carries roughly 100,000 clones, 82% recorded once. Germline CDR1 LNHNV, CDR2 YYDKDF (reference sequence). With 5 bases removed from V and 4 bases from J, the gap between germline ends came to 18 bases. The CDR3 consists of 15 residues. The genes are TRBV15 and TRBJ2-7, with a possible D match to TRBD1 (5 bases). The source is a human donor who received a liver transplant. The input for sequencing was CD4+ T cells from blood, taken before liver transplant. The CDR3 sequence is CATSPTGYTSYEQYF. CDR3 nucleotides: TGTGCCACCAGCCCTACAGGATACACCTCATACGAGCAGTACTTC.